One and the same sample provided the 27 T cell receptor beta chains below, sequenced in a study of blood T cell repertoires in COVID-19. Sequenced by immunoSEQ multiplex PCR; TCRdb stores in-frame clones only, minus some. The sample yields about 100,000 clones, approximately 90% seen once. Sequenced: peripheral blood. These TCRs come from a man aged 45-65 years with active COVID-19.

This clone was detected once. The chain couples TRBV6-5 to TRBJ1-1; 7 bases line up with TRBD1. The CDR3 runs to 15 residues. The germline gives CDR1 MNHEY, CDR2 SVGAGI. V was clipped by 4 bases and J by 2 bases; unmatched bases: 7. The CDR3 region has the DNA TGTGCCAGCAGTTCGGGACAGACGGGCAACACTGAAGCTTTCTTT. Its translation: CASSSGQTGNTEAFF.

This clone was observed once. The chain joins TRBV9 to TRBJ2-5; the match to TRBD2 covers 8 bases. CDR1 and CDR2 from the germline V gene are SGDLS and YYNGEE. The V segment lost 4 bases and the J segment 6 bases; nucleotides outside the gene matches: 14. This CDR3 has 16 amino acids. CDR3 sequence reads: CASSPSPRGGKKTQYF. The CDR3 nucleotides read TGTGCCAGCAGCCCCTCCCCACGGGGGGGTAAGAAGACCCAGTACTTC.

CDR3 in DNA: TGTGCCAGCAGGACCCGGGGCGGGACTAGCACAGATACGCAGTATTTT. As protein: CASRTRGGTSTDTQYF. The chain combines TRBV7-2 with TRBJ2-3, with D maybe TRBD2 (6 bases). CDR1 and CDR2 (germline): SGHTA, FQGNSA. The CDR3 length is 16 residues. V lost 6 bases, J lost 0 bases, and 16 bases lay in between.

The rearrangement links TRBV3-1 (or the pseudogene TRBV3-2) to TRBJ2-5; TRBD2 might be the D (6 bases). CDR1 is LGHDT and CDR2 is YNNKEL in the germline V gene (reference sequence). This CDR3 comprises 15 residues. The germline V and J ends were trimmed by 4 bases and 5 bases, with 17 bases remaining between them. CDR3 coding DNA: TGTGCCAGCAGCCTGACGGGACTCCGTACGGAGACCCAGTACTTC. Encoded protein: CASSLTGLRTETQYF.

The chain couples TRBV4-1 to TRBJ2-1, with 7 bases that match TRBD2. This CDR3 is built from 17 residues. The germline V gene encodes CDR1 MGHRA and CDR2 YSYEKL. Losses at the gene ends were 1 base for V and 4 bases for J; bases not matched to a gene: 10. The CDR3 DNA sequence: TGCGCCAGCAGCCAAGCTCCGCTGACTAGCATGTACAATGAGCAGTTCTTC. This encodes CASSQAPLTSMYNEQFF.

V gene TRBV27 combines with J gene TRBJ1-2; a possible D gene is TRBD1 (5 bases). Germline CDR1 MNHEY, CDR2 SMNVEV (reference sequence). V lost 7 bases to trimming and J lost 5 bases, with 14 bases between them. The CDR3 is made up of 13 amino acids. The CDR3 coding sequence is TGTGCCAGCAAGAAATGGGGGGATTATGGCTACACCTTC. It yields the protein CASKKWGDYGYTF.

This clone appeared a few times. J is TRBJ2-7 and V is TRBV3-1 (or the pseudogene TRBV3-2), with 8 positions matching TRBD1. Germline loops: CDR1 LGHDT, CDR2 YNNKEL (reference sequence). The CDR3 length is 13 residues. Trimming removed 5 bases from V and 11 bases from J; junction bases left unmatched: 11. CDR3 sequence: CASSGADRGVKYF. CDR3 bases: TGTGCCAGCAGCGGAGCCGACAGGGGAGTTAAGTACTTC.

V usage is TRBV5-1 and J usage is TRBJ2-1; 10 bases fit TRBD2. The CDR3 extends over 14 amino acids. V shed 7 bases, J shed 8 bases, and the junction held 9 bases outside the gene matches. Germline values: CDR1 SGHRS, CDR2 YFSETQ. Written as DNA, the CDR3 is TGCGCCAGCCTCAAAGCGGGAGGGCTCTATGAGCAGTTCTTC. Encoded protein: CASLKAGGLYEQFF.

This clone was recorded only once. This chain joins TRBV19 and TRBJ1-5; tentatively, D is TRBD1 (5 bases). CDR1 LNHDA and CDR2 SQIVND come from the germline V gene (reference sequence). The CDR3 totals 15 residues. V lost 6 bases and J lost 4, with 16 bases in between. The CDR3 DNA sequence: TGTGCCAGTAGCCTGGTGGAGGGACCTAATCAGCCCCAGCATTTT. This translates into CASSLVEGPNQPQHF.

The V gene is TRBV5-4, the J gene TRBJ2-1; 8 positions match TRBD2. This CDR3 comprises 13 residues. The junction had 1 base not matched to a gene; V was cut back by 0 bases and J by 8 bases. The germline V gene encodes CDR1 SGHNT and CDR2 YYREEE (reference sequence). CDR3 sequence (DNA): TGTGCCAGCAGCTTGGCGGGGGGGTATGAGCAGTTCTTC. This translates into CASSLAGGYEQFF.

The chain recombines TRBV11-2 with TRBJ2-1; perhaps TRBD2 as D (6 bases). CDR3 length: 12 residues. V was shortened by 1 base and J by 10 bases, with 8 bases between the two germline ends. CDR1 and CDR2 from the germline V gene are SGHAT and FQNNGV. As DNA, the CDR3 is TGTGCCAGCAGCTTAGGTGGACTAGAGCAGTTCTTC. Protein: CASSLGGLEQFF.

This clone has more than one count but fewer than ten. The chain combines TRBV11-2 with TRBJ1-2, with D maybe TRBD1 (6 bases). CDR3 length: 15 amino acids. Germline CDR1 reads SGHAT; CDR2 reads FQNNGV. The V end was cut by 5 bases, the J end by 4 bases, with 17 bases between. The CDR3 DNA reads TGTGCCAGCAGCGGTATCAGGGGCCGTACCTATGGCTACACCTTC. Translated, it gives CASSGIRGRTYGYTF.

This chain links TRBV5-8 with TRBJ2-3, with 8 positions matching TRBD2. Per the germline V gene, CDR1 is SGHTS and CDR2 is YDEGEE. J gave up 3 bases and V 2 bases, and 8 bases lay outside the gene matches. The CDR3 totals 16 residues. CDR3 in DNA: TGTGCCAGCAGCTTCAACGGACTAGCTGTTACAGATACGCAGTATTTT. This encodes CASSFNGLAVTDTQYF. Filled out from reference TRBV5-8 and TRBJ2-3, the complete variable domain reads EAGVTQSPTHLIKTRGQQATLRCSPISGHTSVYWYQQALGLGLQFLLWYDEGEERNRGNFPPRFSGRQFPNYSSELNVNALELEDSALYLCASSFNGLAVTDTQYFGPGTRLTVL.

This chain uses TRBV24-1 with TRBJ2-5, with D possibly TRBD2 on 7 matching bases. CDR1 is KGHDR, CDR2 SFDVKD, per germline. With 0 bases removed from V and 4 bases from J, the gap between germline ends came to 14 bases. CDR3 size: 16 residues. In DNA, the CDR3 is TGTGCCACCAGTGATTTGGTGGGGGGGCTGGGAGAGACCCAGTACTTC. The encoded protein is CATSDLVGGLGETQYF.

This clone was seen just once. This rearrangement joins TRBV19 to TRBJ1-4; a possible D gene is TRBD1 (6 bases). The CDR3 sequence is 14 residues long. The V and J ends lost 3 bases and 8 bases respectively, with 13 bases between them. In germline, CDR1 is LNHDA, CDR2 SQIVND (reference sequence). The CDR3 spells CASSMGAGSEKLFF. DNA of the CDR3: TGTGCCAGTAGTATGGGGGCAGGCAGCGAAAAACTGTTTTTT.

This chain links TRBV9 with TRBJ2-5, with 8 bases matching TRBD2. Germline values: CDR1 SGDLS, CDR2 YYNGEE. The CDR3 has 17 residues. V lost 0 bases to trimming and J lost 5 bases; unmatched junction nucleotides: 12. The CDR3 spells CASSVGGLAGVSETQYF. As DNA, the CDR3 is TGTGCCAGCAGCGTAGGGGGCCTAGCGGGTGTTTCGGAGACCCAGTACTTC. Looking up the rest from reference TRBV9 and TRBJ2-5 gives the full variable domain: DSGVTQTPKHLITATGQRVTLRCSPRSGDLSVYWYQQSLDQGLQFLIQYYNGEERAKGNILERFSAQQFPDLHSELNLSSLELGDSALYFCASSVGGLAGVSETQYFGPGTRLLVL.

The table lists this clone with a count of one. This chain uses TRBV11-2 with TRBJ2-4; 7 nucleotides match TRBD2. CDR1 SGHAT and CDR2 FQNNGV come from the germline V gene. Trimming took 4 bases from V and 4 from J; bases not matched to a gene: 10. The length of the CDR3 is 16 residues. CDR3 coding DNA: TGTGCCAGCAGCTCCCGACAGCCGGGGGGTAAAAACATTCAGTACTTC. Its protein product is CASSSRQPGGKNIQYF.

The V and J genes are TRBV15 and TRBJ2-2; 13 bases map to TRBD2. The CDR3 extends over 19 amino acids. The V gene's germline CDR1 is LNHNV and CDR2 YYDKDF (reference sequence). V lost 5 bases, J lost 0 bases, and 9 bases stayed unmatched. The CDR3 here is CATSPTRLAGGANTGELFF. CDR3 DNA sequence: TGTGCCACCAGCCCAACCCGACTAGCGGGAGGCGCGAACACCGGGGAGCTGTTTTTT.

CDR3 amino acids: CASSPGLADYNEQFF. The CDR3 DNA reads as TGTGCCAGCAGCCCGGGACTAGCGGACTACAATGAGCAGTTCTTC. The gene calls are TRBV7-2 and TRBJ2-1, with TRBD2 matching over 11 bases. J gave up 3 bases and V 5 bases, and 3 bases lay outside the gene matches. The CDR3 is 15 residues long. Germline V lookup: CDR1 SGHTA, CDR2 FQGNSA.

The chain has TRBV6-5 and TRBJ2-1, with a weak D call TRBD1 (5 bases). V was trimmed by 6 bases and J by 7 bases, leaving 16 bases between them. CDR3 length equals 14 residues. The germline V gene encodes CDR1 MNHEY and CDR2 SVGAGI. The CDR3 sequence is CASSKKGSGNEQFF. The CDR3 DNA reads as TGTGCCAGCAGCAAGAAGGGGTCAGGGAATGAGCAGTTCTTC.

This clone has just one count. The rearrangement joins TRBV3-1 (or the pseudogene TRBV3-2) to TRBJ2-1; no reliable D call. The germline V gene encodes CDR1 LGHDT and CDR2 YNNKEL (reference sequence). The CDR3 sequence is 13 residues long. V shed 6 bases and J shed 0 bases, with 6 bases lying between them. The CDR3 DNA reads as TGTGCCAGCAGTTTCAGCTCCTACAATGAGCAGTTCTTC. Translated, it gives CASSFSSYNEQFF.

The chain has TRBV18 and TRBJ2-7; tentative D call: TRBD2 (5 bases). CDR1 and CDR2 (germline): KGHSH, LQKENI. Trimming took off 5 bases at V and 3 bases at J, with 11 bases between the two ends. CDR3 length: 13 residues. The CDR3 nucleotides are TGTGCCAGCTCATTGGCAGGACTCTACGAGCAGTACGTC. It yields the protein CASSLAGLYEQYV.

The gene calls are TRBV7-8 and TRBJ2-1, with TRBD2 matching over 10 bases. V lost 5 bases to trimming and J lost 7 bases; unmatched junction nucleotides: 17. CDR1 SGHVS and CDR2 FQNEAQ come from the germline V gene. The CDR3 runs to 18 residues. The CDR3 nucleotides are TGTGCCAGCAGCCCACTTTTAAGGGGAGCGGGGGGGCAGAATGAGCAGTTCTTC. This sequence encodes CASSPLLRGAGGQNEQFF.

The V call is TRBV6-5, the J call TRBJ2-3, with unresolved D. From germline, CDR1 is MNHEY and CDR2 SVGAGI. CDR3 length equals 15 residues. V was clipped by 2 bases and J by 0 bases, with 9 bases between them. CDR3 loop: CASSYRGVSTDTQYF. In DNA, the CDR3 is TGTGCCAGCAGTTACCGAGGTGTCAGCACAGATACGCAGTATTTT.

The gene calls are TRBV4-1 and TRBJ2-4; D perhaps matches TRBD2 (5 bases). The ends were cut back, 0 bases at V and 0 bases at J, with 9 bases in the middle. The V gene's germline CDR1 is MGHRA and CDR2 YSYEKL. The CDR3 sequence is 16 residues long. CDR3 amino acids: CASSQDTRVAKNIQYF. In nucleotides, the CDR3 is TGCGCCAGCAGCCAAGATACGAGGGTAGCCAAAAACATTCAGTACTTC.

V is TRBV6-5 and J is TRBJ1-6; TRBD1 agrees at 9 bases. This CDR3 region has 15 residues. Germline CDR1 is MNHEY and CDR2 is SVGAGI. The trim removed 6 bases at V and 8 bases at J, leaving 8 bases unmatched. CDR3 DNA sequence: TGTGCCAGCAGACAGCCACAGGGGGCGCATTCACCCCTCCACTTT. Protein product: CASRQPQGAHSPLHF.

CDR3 in DNA: TGTGCCAGCAGTGAAAGTAGCGGGAGGGCCGGAAAGACCCAGTACTTC. Translating it yields CASSESSGRAGKTQYF. V gene TRBV2 combines with J gene TRBJ2-5; 11 bases match TRBD2. The V and J ends lost 2 bases and 6 bases, in that order; junction bases with no gene match: 8. CDR3 length: 16 amino acids. Looked up from germline, CDR1 is SNHLY and CDR2 is FYNNEI.